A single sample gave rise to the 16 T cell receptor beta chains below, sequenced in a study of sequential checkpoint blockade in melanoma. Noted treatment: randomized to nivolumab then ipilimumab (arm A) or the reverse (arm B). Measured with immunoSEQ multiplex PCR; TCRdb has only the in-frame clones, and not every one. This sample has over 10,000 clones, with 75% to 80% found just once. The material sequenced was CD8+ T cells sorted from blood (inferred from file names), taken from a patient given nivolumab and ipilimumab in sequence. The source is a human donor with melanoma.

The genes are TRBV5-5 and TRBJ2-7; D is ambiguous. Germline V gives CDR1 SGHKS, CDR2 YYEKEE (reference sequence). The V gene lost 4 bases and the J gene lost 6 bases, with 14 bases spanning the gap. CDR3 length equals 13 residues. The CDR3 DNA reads TGTGCCAGCAGCCCCCCCGATCCGGGCGAGCAGTACTTC. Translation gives CASSPPDPGEQYF.

For the CDR3, the DNA is TGTGCCAGCAGCGCAAATGACAGGGATACGCAGTATTTT. This codes for CASSANDRDTQYF. This chain links TRBV9 with TRBJ2-3; tentatively, D is TRBD1 (6 bases). The CDR3 has 13 amino acids. The ends were cut back, 3 bases at V and 6 bases at J, with 11 bases in the middle. The germline V gene has CDR1 SGDLS and CDR2 YYNGEE. The full variable domain, in which reference TRBV9 and TRBJ2-3 provide the parts outside the CDR3, is DSGVTQTPKHLITATGQRVTLRCSPRSGDLSVYWYQQSLDQGLQFLIQYYNGEERAKGNILERFSAQQFPDLHSELNLSSLELGDSALYFCASSANDRDTQYFGPGTRLTVL.

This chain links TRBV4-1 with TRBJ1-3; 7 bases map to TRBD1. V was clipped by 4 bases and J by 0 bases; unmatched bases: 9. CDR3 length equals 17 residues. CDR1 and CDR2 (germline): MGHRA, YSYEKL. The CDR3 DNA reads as TGCGCCAGCAGCCTACCCCGGGACAGTACCTCTGGAAACACCATATATTTT. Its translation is CASSLPRDSTSGNTIYF.

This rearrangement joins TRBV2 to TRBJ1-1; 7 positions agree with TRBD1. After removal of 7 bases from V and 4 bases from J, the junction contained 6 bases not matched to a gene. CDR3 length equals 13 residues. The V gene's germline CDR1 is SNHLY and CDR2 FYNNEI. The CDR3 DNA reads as TGTGCCAGCAAAGCTTACAGGGGCACTGAAGCTTTCTTT. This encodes CASKAYRGTEAFF.

The CDR3 is CASSTPGQGLAMVNEQFF. The CDR3 DNA reads as TGTGCCAGCAGCACACCGGGACAGGGACTAGCGATGGTTAATGAGCAGTTCTTC. The chain is built from TRBV7-9 and TRBJ2-1, with TRBD2 as a possible D gene (10 bases). The CDR3 runs to 18 residues. The V and J ends lost 5 bases and 7 bases respectively, with 27 bases between them. The germline V gene encodes CDR1 SEHNR and CDR2 FQNEAQ (reference sequence). Using reference TRBV7-9 and TRBJ2-1 for the parts outside the CDR3, the full variable domain is DTGVSQNPRHKITKRGQNVTFRCDPISEHNRLYWYRQTLGQGPEFLTYFQNEAQLEKSRLLSDRFSAERPKGSFSTLEIQRTEQGDSAMYLCASSTPGQGLAMVNEQFFGPGTRLTVL.

CDR3 sequence reads: CASGAGRGYEQYF. CDR3 sequence (DNA): TGTGCATCCGGAGCGGGAAGGGGTTACGAGCAGTACTTC. The chain recombines TRBV19 with TRBJ2-7; 7 bases line up with TRBD2. This CDR3 is built from 13 residues. Germline V gene lookup returns CDR1 LNHDA and CDR2 SQIVND (reference sequence).

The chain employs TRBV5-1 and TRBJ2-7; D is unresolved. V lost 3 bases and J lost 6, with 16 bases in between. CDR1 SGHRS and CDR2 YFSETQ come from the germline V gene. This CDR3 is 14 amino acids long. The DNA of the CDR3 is TGCGCCAGCAGCTCCCCCCTGCGCCCGGGCGAGCAGTACTTC. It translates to CASSSPLRPGEQYF.

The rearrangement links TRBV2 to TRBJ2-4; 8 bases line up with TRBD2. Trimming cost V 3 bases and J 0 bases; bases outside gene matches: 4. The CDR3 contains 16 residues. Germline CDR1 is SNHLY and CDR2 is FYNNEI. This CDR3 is CASSDLAGLAKNIQYF. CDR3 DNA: TGTGCCAGCAGTGACTTAGCGGGATTAGCCAAAAACATTCAGTACTTC.

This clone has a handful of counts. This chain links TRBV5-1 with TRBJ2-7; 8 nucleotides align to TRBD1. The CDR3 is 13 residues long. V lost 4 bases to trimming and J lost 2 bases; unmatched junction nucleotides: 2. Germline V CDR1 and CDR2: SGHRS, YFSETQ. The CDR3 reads CASSAGQAYEQYF. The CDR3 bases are TGCGCCAGCAGCGCGGGACAGGCCTACGAGCAGTACTTC.

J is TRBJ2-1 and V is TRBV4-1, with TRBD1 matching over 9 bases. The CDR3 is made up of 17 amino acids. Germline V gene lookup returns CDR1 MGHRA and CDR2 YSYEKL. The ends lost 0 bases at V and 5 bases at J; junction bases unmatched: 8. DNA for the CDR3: TGCGCCAGCAGCCAAGACAGTTGGGACAGGGCGGACAATGAGCAGTTCTTC. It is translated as CASSQDSWDRADNEQFF.

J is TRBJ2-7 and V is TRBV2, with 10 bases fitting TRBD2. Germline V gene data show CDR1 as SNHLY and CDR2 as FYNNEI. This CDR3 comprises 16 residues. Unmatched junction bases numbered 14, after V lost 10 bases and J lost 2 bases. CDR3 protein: CAIEMASGRGAYEQYF. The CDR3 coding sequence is TGTGCCATTGAGATGGCTAGCGGGAGAGGGGCCTACGAGCAGTACTTC.

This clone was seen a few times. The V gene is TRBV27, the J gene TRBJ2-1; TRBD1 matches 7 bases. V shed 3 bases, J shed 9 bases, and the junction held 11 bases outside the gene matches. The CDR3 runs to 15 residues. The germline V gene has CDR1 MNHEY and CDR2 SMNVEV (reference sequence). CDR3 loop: CASSLDTRGYGEQFF. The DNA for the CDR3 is TGTGCCAGCAGTTTGGATACCAGGGGGTACGGTGAGCAGTTCTTC.

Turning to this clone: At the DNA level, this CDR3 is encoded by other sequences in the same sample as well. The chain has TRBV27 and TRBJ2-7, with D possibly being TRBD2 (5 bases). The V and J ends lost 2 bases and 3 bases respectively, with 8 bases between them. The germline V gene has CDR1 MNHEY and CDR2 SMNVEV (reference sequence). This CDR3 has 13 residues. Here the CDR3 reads CASSLNGIYEQYF. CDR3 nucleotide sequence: TGTGCCAGCAGTTTAAACGGGATCTACGAGCAGTACTTC.

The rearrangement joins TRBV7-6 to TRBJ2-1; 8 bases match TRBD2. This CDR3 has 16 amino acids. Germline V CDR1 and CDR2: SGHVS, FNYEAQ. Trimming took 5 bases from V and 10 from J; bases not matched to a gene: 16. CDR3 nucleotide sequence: TGTGCCAGCAGCCCCAGTCCCGGGAGGGGAACCCCCGAGCAGTTCTTC. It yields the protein CASSPSPGRGTPEQFF.

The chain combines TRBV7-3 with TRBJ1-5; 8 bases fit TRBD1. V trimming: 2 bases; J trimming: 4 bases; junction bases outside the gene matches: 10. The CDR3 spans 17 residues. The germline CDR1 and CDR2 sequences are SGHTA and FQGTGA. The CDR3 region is CASSLLDRGYWNQPQHF. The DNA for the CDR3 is TGTGCCAGCAGCTTACTCGACAGGGGTTATTGGAATCAGCCCCAGCATTTT.

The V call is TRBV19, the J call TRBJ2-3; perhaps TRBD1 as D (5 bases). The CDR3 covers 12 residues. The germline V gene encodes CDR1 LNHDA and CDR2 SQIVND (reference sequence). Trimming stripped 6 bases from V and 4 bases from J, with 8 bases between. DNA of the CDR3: TGTGCCAGTAGATTAGGGGCAGATACGCAGTATTTT. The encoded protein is CASRLGADTQYF.